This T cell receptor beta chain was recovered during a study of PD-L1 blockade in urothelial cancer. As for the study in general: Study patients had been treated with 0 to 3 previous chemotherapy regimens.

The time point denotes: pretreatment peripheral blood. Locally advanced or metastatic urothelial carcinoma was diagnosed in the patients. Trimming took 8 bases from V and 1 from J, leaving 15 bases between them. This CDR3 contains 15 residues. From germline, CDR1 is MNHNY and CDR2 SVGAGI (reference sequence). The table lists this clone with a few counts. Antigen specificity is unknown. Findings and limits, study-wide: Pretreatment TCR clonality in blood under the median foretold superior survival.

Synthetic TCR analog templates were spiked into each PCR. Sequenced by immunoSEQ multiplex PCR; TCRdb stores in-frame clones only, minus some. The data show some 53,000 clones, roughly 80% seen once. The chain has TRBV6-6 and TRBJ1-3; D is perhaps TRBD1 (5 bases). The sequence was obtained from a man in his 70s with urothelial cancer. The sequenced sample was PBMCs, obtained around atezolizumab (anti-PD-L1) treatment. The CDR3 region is CASGGGTYSGNTIYF. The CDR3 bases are TGTGCCAGCGGGGGGGGGACTTATTCTGGAAACACCATATATTTT.